These 28 T cell receptor beta chains came from one sample sequenced in a study of control samples from healthy donors and cancer patients. The protocol was immunoSEQ multiplex PCR, while the TCRdb copy is restricted to in-frame clones and leaves out a portion. The sample lists about 160,000 clones; around 93% were seen once. The sample was blood. The receptor set was obtained from a woman in her sixties in good health.

The chain has TRBV12-3 or TRBV12-4 and TRBJ1-1; D is uncertain. V lost 7 bases and J lost 3, with 9 bases in between. The CDR3 contains 12 residues. CDR3: CASNLEDTEAFF. CDR3 bases: TGTGCCAGCAACCTAGAGGACACTGAAGCTTTCTTT.

The J gene is TRBJ1-1, the V gene TRBV2, with D tentatively TRBD1 (5 bases). The CDR3 length is 15 residues. The V end was cut by 7 bases, the J end by 5 bases, with 20 bases between. The germline V gene encodes CDR1 SNHLY and CDR2 FYNNEI. The CDR3 loop is CASTEGEGLGTEAFF. The DNA for the CDR3 is TGTGCCAGCACCGAAGGGGAGGGATTGGGTACTGAAGCTTTCTTT.

Concerning this clone itself: Other DNA sequences in this specimen translate into the identical CDR3. The chain carries TRBV4-3 and TRBJ1-2; D gene ambiguous. This CDR3 comprises 13 residues. CDR1 LGHNA and CDR2 YSLEER come from the germline V gene. V shed 0 bases and J shed 4 bases, with 6 bases lying between them. The CDR3 sequence: CASSQDRGYGYTF. The DNA of the CDR3 is TGCGCCAGCAGCCAAGACCGGGGCTATGGCTACACCTTC.

This sequence joins TRBV5-1 and TRBJ2-1; 9 bases are a match to TRBD2. Trimming took 0 bases from V and 0 from J; bases not matched to a gene: 13. CDR1 is SGHRS and CDR2 is YFSETQ in the germline V gene. The CDR3 is made up of 20 amino acids. The CDR3 nucleotides are TGCGCCAGCAGCTTGGCCGGTAGCGGGGGAATCTTACCCTCCTACAATGAGCAGTTCTTC. It translates to CASSLAGSGGILPSYNEQFF.

V gene TRBV7-2 combines with J gene TRBJ2-5; tentative D call: TRBD2 (6 bases). The CDR3 extends over 13 amino acids. CDR1 and CDR2 (germline): SGHTA, FQGNSA. V gave up 3 bases and J gave up 5 bases, with 10 bases separating them. In nucleotides, the CDR3 is TGTGCCAGCAGCTTGGAGGGATCCGAGACCCAGTACTTC. Amino acid sequence: CASSLEGSETQYF.

The chain carries TRBV10-3 and TRBJ2-1, with D possibly called TRBD1 or TRBD2 (5 bases each). CDR1 and CDR2 from the germline V gene are ENHRY and SYGVKD. V was pared by 4 bases and J by 8 bases, with 12 bases between. CDR3 length equals 13 residues. CDR3 sequence (DNA): TGTGCCATCAGTGGTTCGGGGCTCGATGAGCAGTTCTTC. This codes for CAISGSGLDEQFF.

This chain links TRBV12-3 or TRBV12-4 with TRBJ1-2; tentative D call: TRBD1 (5 bases). The germline V and J ends were trimmed by 5 bases and 8 bases, with 15 bases remaining between them. The CDR3 extends over 13 amino acids. The CDR3 sequence: CASSGGGPGGYTF. For the CDR3, the DNA is TGTGCCAGCAGTGGGGGAGGGCCGGGCGGCTACACCTTC.

The CDR3 bases are TGTGCCAGCAGCGTAGCTGTACAGGGGGCCTTGAATGGCTACACCTTC. Residues: CASSVAVQGALNGYTF. The chain combines TRBV9 with TRBJ1-2, with TRBD1 identical over 9 bases. This CDR3 contains 16 residues. Germline trimming cut 0 bases from V and 6 bases from J; bases unmatched to any gene: 9. Germline V gives CDR1 SGDLS, CDR2 YYNGEE.

V is TRBV5-1 and J is TRBJ2-7; 8 nucleotides align to TRBD2. Germline V gives CDR1 SGHRS, CDR2 YFSETQ. With 3 bases clipped from V and 2 bases from J, the junction kept 10 bases outside the gene matches. This CDR3 region has 16 residues. The CDR3 spells CASSWGVAGGTYEQYF. The CDR3 DNA is TGCGCCAGCAGCTGGGGTGTCGCGGGGGGCACCTACGAGCAGTACTTC.

The V and J genes are TRBV12-3 or TRBV12-4 and TRBJ1-6; D gene uncertain. Between the trimmed V and J ends, which lost 6 bases and 5 bases, there was a span of 5 bases. This CDR3 contains 12 residues. The CDR3 DNA follows: TGTGCCAGCAGCGGTAATAATTCACCCCTCCACTTT. Translation: CASSGNNSPLHF.

V is TRBV9 and J is TRBJ1-1; tentatively, D is TRBD1 (6 bases). V shed 3 bases and J shed 0 bases, with 15 bases lying between them. The germline V gene has CDR1 SGDLS and CDR2 YYNGEE. CDR3 size: 16 residues. Here the CDR3 DNA reads TGTGCCAGCAGCGGGGCGGGACAAACCCTGAACACTGAAGCTTTCTTT. This codes for CASSGAGQTLNTEAFF.

V usage is TRBV5-1 and J usage is TRBJ1-4, with D maybe TRBD1 (5 bases). CDR1 and CDR2 (germline): SGHRS, YFSETQ. The CDR3 has 16 amino acids. V gave up 0 bases and J gave up 7 bases, with 16 bases separating them. The CDR3 nucleotides read TGCGCCAGCAGCTTGGTTGTATCAGGGAACCTTGAAAAACTGTTTTTT. Amino acids: CASSLVVSGNLEKLFF.

The CDR3 loop reads CASSEAGAADTGELFF. CDR3 bases: TGCGCCAGCAGTGAAGCGGGGGCTGCCGACACCGGGGAGCTGTTTTTT. The genes are TRBV10-1 and TRBJ2-2; 8 nucleotides line up with TRBD2. In germline, CDR1 is WNHNN, CDR2 SYGVQD (reference sequence). The CDR3 loop spans 16 amino acids. J gave up 3 bases and V 3 bases, and 6 bases lay outside the gene matches.

The chain uses TRBV30 and TRBJ1-1; 7 bases match TRBD1. Looked up from germline, CDR1 is GTSNPN and CDR2 is SVGIG (reference sequence). The CDR3 runs to 16 residues. Unmatched junction bases numbered 13, after V lost 1 base and J lost 5 bases. This chain's CDR3 is CAWSDKQGMVWTEAFF. The CDR3 DNA is TGTGCCTGGAGTGACAAACAGGGGATGGTTTGGACTGAAGCTTTCTTT.

This rearrangement joins TRBV6-5 to TRBJ2-5; 7 positions match TRBD1. Germline CDR1 is MNHEY and CDR2 is SVGAGI. The CDR3 runs 14 residues. Trimming at V came to 6 bases and at J to 4 bases, leaving 8 bases not matched to a gene. CDR3 bases: TGTGCCAGCAGACAGACAGGGTTGGGAGAGACCCAGTACTTC. Protein: CASRQTGLGETQYF.

The J gene is TRBJ2-7, the V gene TRBV6-2 or TRBV6-3, with D possibly matching TRBD1 (5 bases). V lost 2 bases and J lost 6, with 23 bases in between. CDR1 is MNHEY and CDR2 is SVGEGT in the germline V gene. This CDR3 comprises 17 residues. CDR3 in amino acids: CASSYPSVMGKRGEQYF. CDR3 nucleotide sequence: TGTGCCAGCAGTTACCCATCGGTTATGGGAAAAAGGGGCGAGCAGTACTTC.

The chain joins TRBV19 to TRBJ1-5, with D hard to call. This CDR3 is built from 18 residues. Germline CDR1 and CDR2: LNHDA and SQIVND (reference sequence). Trimming left V 0 bases short and J 0 bases short, with 15 bases between. The CDR3 reads CASSIDRIWIYSNQPQHF. CDR3 bases: TGTGCCAGTAGTATAGATCGTATTTGGATCTATAGCAATCAGCCCCAGCATTTT. The whole variable domain, remainder taken from reference TRBV19 and TRBJ1-5, is DGGITQSPKYLFRKEGQNVTLSCEQNLNHDAMYWYRQDPGQGLRLIYYSQIVNDFQKGDIAEGYSVSREKKESFPLTVTSAQKNPTAFYLCASSIDRIWIYSNQPQHFGDGTRLSIL.

V gene TRBV19 combines with J gene TRBJ1-1; D remains unclear. The germline gives CDR1 LNHDA, CDR2 SQIVND (reference sequence). This CDR3 has 14 residues. V was trimmed by 2 bases and J by 0 bases, leaving 7 bases between them. The CDR3 DNA follows: TGTGCCAGTAGTATATGGCAGGTGAACACTGAAGCTTTCTTT. This codes for CASSIWQVNTEAFF.

This chain joins TRBV27 and TRBJ2-5; a weak D match, TRBD1 (5 bases). Looked up from germline, CDR1 is MNHEY and CDR2 is SMNVEV (reference sequence). Trimming pared 3 bases from V and 5 bases from J, leaving 16 bases between. The CDR3 is 15 residues long. CDR3 loop: CASSFKPGLRETQYF. CDR3 nucleotides: TGTGCCAGCAGTTTTAAGCCAGGGTTGAGGGAGACCCAGTACTTC.

The chain joins TRBV6-4 to TRBJ2-3; 7 nucleotides align to TRBD2. There are 15 residues in the CDR3. With V trimmed by 0 bases and J by 5 bases, 5 bases remained unmatched. Looked up from germline, CDR1 is MRHNA and CDR2 is SNTAGT. CDR3 loop: CASSDSASGGDTQYF. CDR3 nucleotides: TGTGCCAGCAGTGACTCGGCTAGCGGTGGAGATACGCAGTATTTT.

This clone was detected only a few times. The rearrangement uses TRBV3-1 (or the pseudogene TRBV3-2) and TRBJ2-7, with 9 bases fitting TRBD1. Germline V lookup: CDR1 LGHDT, CDR2 YNNKEL (reference sequence). This CDR3 has 16 amino acids. Trimming removed 1 base from V and 4 bases from J; junction bases left unmatched: 8. The CDR3, as DNA: TGTGCCAGCAGCCAAGGTAGACAGGGGGGTCATTACGAGCAGTACTTC. This encodes CASSQGRQGGHYEQYF.

The chain combines TRBV7-2 with TRBJ2-2; TRBD1 or TRBD2 may be the D gene (5 bases each). V lost 0 bases to trimming and J lost 5 bases, with 10 bases between them. CDR3 length equals 15 residues. Germline CDR1 reads SGHTA; CDR2 reads FQGNSA. The CDR3 reads CASSLARAGTGELFF. The DNA of the CDR3 is TGTGCCAGCAGCTTAGCGAGGGCAGGGACCGGGGAGCTGTTTTTT.

The V call is TRBV12-3 or TRBV12-4, the J call TRBJ1-2; TRBD1 might be the D (6 bases). This CDR3 is 13 amino acids long. V was pared by 3 bases and J by 7 bases, with 12 bases between. CDR3 coding DNA: TGTGCCAGCAGTTTCTCGGGGGCAGCTGGCTACACCTTC. It codes for CASSFSGAAGYTF.

The CDR3 nucleotides read TGCGCCAGCAGCTCCGCTGGGGGATATAATGAGCAGTTCTTC. As protein: CASSSAGGYNEQFF. The rearrangement uses TRBV5-1 and TRBJ2-1; D is tentatively TRBD1 or TRBD2 (5 bases each). The CDR3 has 14 amino acids. The germline V gene encodes CDR1 SGHRS and CDR2 YFSETQ. The V gene lost 3 bases and the J gene lost 7 bases, with 14 bases spanning the gap. The full variable domain, completed using reference TRBV5-1 and TRBJ2-1, is KAGVTQTPRYLIKTRGQQVTLSCSPISGHRSVSWYQQTPGQGLQFLFEYFSETQRNKGNFPGRFSGRQFSNSRSEMNVSTLELGDSALYLCASSSAGGYNEQFFGPGTRLTVL.

The chain combines TRBV10-3 with TRBJ1-6; 8 bases agree with TRBD1. There are 13 residues in the CDR3. Germline V CDR1 and CDR2: ENHRY, SYGVKD. Trimming took 8 bases from V and 6 from J; bases not matched to a gene: 3. CDR3 sequence reads: CAIGQGGNSPLHF. Here the CDR3 DNA reads TGTGCCATCGGACAGGGTGGTAATTCACCCCTCCACTTT.

The chain combines TRBV18 with TRBJ2-1; 7 bases are a match to TRBD1. Per the germline V gene, CDR1 is KGHSH and CDR2 is LQKENI. Losses at the gene ends were 0 bases for V and 4 bases for J; bases not matched to a gene: 3. The CDR3 length is 15 residues. In DNA, the CDR3 is TGTGCCAGCTCACCACCTGGGACAGCTTACAATGAGCAGTTCTTC. Translating it yields CASSPPGTAYNEQFF.

The chain employs TRBV6-7 and TRBJ1-2; 11 positions agree with TRBD1. TRBV6-7 is an ORF for which the function is uncertain. V lost 2 bases, J lost 8 bases, and 4 bases stayed unmatched. This CDR3 is 14 amino acids long. CDR3 nucleotide sequence: TGTGCCAGCAGTTACCCGGGACAGGGGGACGGCTACACCTTC. It specifies CASSYPGQGDGYTF.

The J gene is TRBJ1-2, the V gene TRBV19; TRBD1 matches 7 bases. Germline V gives CDR1 LNHDA, CDR2 SQIVND (reference sequence). V trimming: 2 bases; J trimming: 3 bases; junction bases outside the gene matches: 6. The CDR3 sequence is 15 residues long. DNA for the CDR3: TGTGCCAGTAGTATACTTGGGGGGACAGACTATGGCTACACCTTC. Its translation: CASSILGGTDYGYTF.